This T cell receptor beta chain was observed in a study of CXCR3-negative and CXCR3-positive naive CD8 T cells. Study results and limitations: Researchers reported similar TRBV-TRBJ usage in naive CXCR3-negative and CXCR3-positive cells, though memory differed. Naive cells with CXCR3 showed TRB CDR3s that were more hydrophobic than those in CXCR3-negative naive cells.

Every CD8+ subset sample held 300,000 flow-sorted cells, done in triplicate. TRB cDNA was prepared as libraries by UMI-labeled 5' RACE. TCRdb re-called the 5' RACE reads and catalogs CDR3 proteins one per entry, DNA excluded. The sample shows fewer than 90,000 distinct CDR3 sequences, and 0.62% sits with its ten largest clones. As regards this clonotype: What it recognizes is unknown.

This CDR3 has 15 residues. Looked up from germline, CDR1 is SGHAT and CDR2 is FQDESV (reference sequence). The receptor was isolated from a human donor in good health. Some clones in this sample may be carry-over from other donors' samples. Sequences were obtained from naive CXCR3+ CD8+ T cells from blood. Sample subset: CD45RO-CCR7+CD27+CD95- naive CD8+ T cells expressing CXCR3 (TNR3+). V gene TRBV11-1 combines with J gene TRBJ1-1; the TRBD1 assignment by TCRdb is unverifiable without DNA. CDR3 sequence: CASSLQQGMNTEAFF.